This T cell receptor beta chain is from a study of shared clonotypes between healthy human individuals (dated by TCRdb to 2020 to 2022). Regarding the study in general: Two women and a few men aged 18 to 49 years were included in the cohort. Between about 0.85 and 10 billion PBMCs per donor were obtained by leukapheresis. For each donor, three plates each were used for CD4 naive and CD4 memory, two plates were used for CD8 naive, and one plate was used for CD8 memory. Different laboratories and diverse techniques were used to prepare libraries and sequence TCR repertoires, to increase sequencing depth and limit assay-specific biases. The study deeply sequenced blood TCR repertoires of about 5 healthy adults to estimate repertoire size and the extent of clonotype sharing between individuals.

The germline V gene encodes CDR1 SGHAT and CDR2 FQNNGV. From cysteine to phenylalanine, the CDR3 is 15 amino acids long. Left in the record is the CDR3 DNA by itself, 45 bases read in frame from the first base. V loses 6 bases, J loses 4 bases, and the germline ends lie 16 bases apart. Turning to this clone: Its specific antigen is unknown. Base qualities are not at hand, and no much larger clone is one base apart.

Results and caveats for the whole study, not just this receptor: Even with the large sequencing depth, rarefaction of the sorted-subset datasets indicated that sequencing was incomplete. Only blood was sampled, and tissue TCR repertoires likely differ from those in blood. Naive subsets generally had larger estimated clonotype richness than memory subsets. Based on pairwise subsampling, the degree of clonotype sharing among donors was expected to be affected by sequencing depth. Compared with non-shared clonotypes, clonotypes shared by all four sorted-subset donors had higher generation probabilities. Across a few donors, around 5.4% of naive CD4, over 3% of naive CD8, approximately 2.5% of memory CD4, and about 0.4% of memory CD8 clonotypes were shared. The genetic and exposure-history diversity represented was limited by the small number of donors.

CD8 naive samples were CD45RO-negative cells positively selected for CCR7, giving a CD45RA+CCR7+ population that excluded TemRA cells. The donors were healthy, HIV-negative adults who had no recently reported acute infections or vaccinations. Every donor was a Caucasian adult residing in Nashville, Tennessee, USA. Blood was obtained by leukapheresis, after which PBMCs were separated by Ficoll-Histopaque density gradient centrifugation and cryopreserved in liquid nitrogen vapor phase. Purity and quantity of every magnetically sorted T cell population were checked by analytical flow cytometry. Genomic DNA was isolated from each sorted fraction and quantified by UV absorbance on a Nanodrop 2000c. Using the deep immunoSEQ assay, TCR CDR3 regions were amplified from genomic DNA by multiplex PCR. Extracted genomic DNA from each cell subset was distributed evenly across all wells of several immunoSEQ 96-well plates, and each plate was treated as a replicate. For sorted subsets, around 200 ng genomic DNA, equal to about 30,000 T cell genomes, was loaded into each replicate PCR. Purified libraries were measured with a Qubit 3.0 fluorometer, size-checked on a Bioanalyzer 2100, and measured again with the KAPA Library Quantification kit. A separate single-read 150-cycle Illumina NextSeq 550 flow cell was used to sequence each immunoSEQ 96-well plate. From the authors' description of their analysis: Because only junctional sequences without quality scores were contained in the immunoSEQ output, filtering matching that applied to full-length reads could not be performed. Sequences were annotated with PyIR, a Python wrapper for IgBLAST v1.9, using IMGT germline references to assign V/J genes and CDR3. Reads were filtered out if the reads had weak V/J assignments (E-value above 1e-6), no CDR3, stop codons, out-of-frame junctions, or ambiguous translated residues. A V3J clonotype was defined by an identical inferred V gene, J gene, and CDR3 amino acid sequence. The percentage overlap between two repertoires was calculated by dividing the number of shared unique clonotypes by the size of the smaller repertoire. Richness of each repertoire was evaluated using RTK rarefaction, the Chao1 estimator, and Recon v2.1 estimates of unobserved clonotypes. Generation probabilities were computed with OLGA for all TCRbeta clonotypes obtained by the gDNA method from a few donors. The table was pulled from immuneACCESS by TCRdb, which kept in-frame rearrangements only. Such tables lose some clones; where checked, under half of the loss comes from unresolved V genes, and the rest has no known cause. The D gene and trimming were derived from the DNA, and the V and J assignments and clone size from that table. Within this sample are 2 million to 2.5 million clones, with approximately 94% of them counted one time only. The ten largest clonotypes hold around 1.7% of the sample.

This sequence originates from a man between 18 and 29 years old in good health. Some clones in this sample may be carry-over from other donors' samples. The sequence joins TRBV11-2 to TRBJ1-3; 6 matching bases give a weak D call of TRBD1. The sequencing sample was made of naive CD8+ T cells from PBMCs. The sample's cell subset or site label, in plain terms: CD45RA+CCR7+. CDR3 region: CASRGDGGRGNTIYF. The bases are TGTGCCAGCAGAGGAGATGGGGGCCGCGGAAACACCATATATTTT.